This is a list of T cell receptor beta chains from one sample in a study of cytomegalovirus exposure and HLA in healthy donors. TCRdb keeps only in-frame clones here, not all; method: immunoSEQ multiplex PCR. The sample shows about 85,000 clones, about 80% of them seen only once. The sample consisted of PBMCs. The receptors come from a woman aged 45-60 years in good health and CMV-seropositive. Both conserved end residues are part of each CDR3. A D gene is named only where the DNA matches it firmly. Clone size is stated in some rows and not others, as once, few, many or a class when expanded.

j_call d_call v_call clone_size cdr3_aa cdr3_nt
TRBJ1-4 NA TRBV5-8 NA CASSPGTRREKLFF TGTGCCAGCAGCCCCGGGACAAGGAGAGAAAAACTGTTTTTT
TRBJ1-5 NA TRBV6-1 NA CAGGGVAPEQPQHF TGTGCCGGGGGCGGTGTAGCCCCTGAACAGCCCCAGCATTTT
TRBJ1-3 NA TRBV19 once CASSTSPDSRNTIYF TGTGCCAGTAGTACATCACCGGACAGCCGAAACACCATATATTTT
TRBJ2-1 TRBD2 TRBV19 few CASTPRLAGGNEQFF TGTGCCAGTACCCCACGGCTAGCGGGAGGCAATGAGCAGTTCTTC
TRBJ2-5 NA TRBV5-1 once CASSAPGRPIGETQYF TGCGCCAGCAGCGCCCCCGGTCGTCCCATCGGAGAGACCCAGTACTTC
TRBJ2-3 NA TRBV10-3 NA CAISQLDTQYF TGTGCCATCAGTCAATTAGATACGCAGTATTTT
TRBJ1-2 NA TRBV6-1 NA CASSPAGGGRGYTF TGTGCCAGCAGTCCAGCGGGGGGGGGCCGAGGCTACACCTTC
TRBJ1-1 NA TRBV14 NA CASRRLGVRTEAFF TGTGCCAGCAGGCGTTTAGGGGTTCGGACTGAAGCTTTCTTT
TRBJ2-1 TRBD2 TRBV29-1 NA CSVAGTSGISSYNEQFF TGCAGCGTTGCCGGGACTAGCGGGATTAGCTCCTACAATGAGCAGTTCTTC
TRBJ2-4 TRBD2 TRBV28 NA CASRPMTSTAKNIQYF TGTGCCAGCAGACCAATGACTAGCACGGCCAAAAACATTCAGTACTTC
TRBJ1-3 NA TRBV5-8 once CASSSVSTGTIRGAGNTIYF TGTGCCAGCAGCTCCGTGTCGACAGGAACGATTCGGGGAGCTGGAAACACCATATATTTT
TRBJ1-4 NA TRBV4-1 NA CASSQDPGTNEKLFF TGCGCCAGCAGCCAAGACCCAGGGACTAATGAAAAACTGTTTTTT
TRBJ1-2 TRBD1 TRBV15 NA CATSIDRAANYGYTF TGTGCCACCAGCATCGACAGGGCAGCTAACTATGGCTACACCTTC
TRBJ2-3 TRBD2 TRBV19 NA CASSRTSGRTDTQYF TGTGCCAGTAGTAGGACTAGCGGGAGAACAGATACGCAGTATTTT
TRBJ2-5 TRBD1 TRBV5-1 NA CASSQDRGETQYF TGCGCCAGCAGCCAGGACAGGGGCGAGACCCAGTACTTC
TRBJ2-1 TRBD1 TRBV12-5 NA CASGLGQGSNEQFF TGTGCTAGTGGTTTGGGACAGGGCTCCAATGAGCAGTTCTTC
TRBJ1-2 TRBD1 TRBV11-3 NA CASSSRGRPYGYTF TGTGCCAGCAGCTCTAGGGGGCGCCCCTATGGCTACACCTTC
TRBJ2-2 NA TRBV7-3 NA CASSAGFPNTGELFF TGTGCCAGCAGTGCGGGGTTCCCGAACACCGGGGAGCTGTTTTTT
TRBJ2-1 TRBD2 TRBV18 NA CASSPPSGRLNEQFF TGTGCCAGCTCACCGCCTAGCGGGAGGTTAAATGAGCAGTTCTTC
TRBJ2-3 TRBD1 TRBV5-4 few CASSFRQGVTDTQYF TGTGCCAGCAGCTTCAGACAGGGGGTCACAGATACGCAGTATTTT
TRBJ2-1 TRBD2 TRBV4-1 NA CASSPGLAVTSYNEQFF TGCGCCAGCAGCCCGGGACTAGCGGTTACATCCTACAATGAGCAGTTCTTC
TRBJ2-7 NA TRBV5-1 NA CASSLKTDSYEQYF TGCGCCAGCAGCTTGAAGACGGACAGCTACGAGCAGTACTTC
TRBJ1-1 TRBD1 TRBV19 NA CASRPTGAEAFF TGTGCCAGTAGACCGACAGGGGCTGAAGCTTTCTTT
TRBJ2-7 TRBD1 TRBV27 NA CASSRTGNEQYF TGTGCCAGCAGTCGGACAGGGAACGAGCAGTACTTC
TRBJ1-2 TRBD1 TRBV5-1 NA CASSSTGQVGSNYGYTF TGCGCCAGCAGCTCAACGGGACAGGTCGGGAGTAACTATGGCTACACCTTC
TRBJ1-5 NA TRBV27 NA CASSLAANQLQHF TGTGCCAGCAGTTTGGCAGCGAATCAGCTCCAGCATTTT
TRBJ1-3 TRBD1 TRBV7-2 few CASRPPGTASGNTIYF TGTGCCAGCAGGCCCCCCGGGACAGCCTCTGGAAACACCATATATTTT
TRBJ2-3 NA TRBV6-1 once CASSDTRWNTQYF TGTGCCAGCAGTGACACGAGGTGGAATACGCAGTATTTT
TRBJ1-5 TRBD1 TRBV18 NA CASSPPGQGNQPQHF TGTGCCAGCTCACCACCGGGACAGGGGAATCAGCCCCAGCATTTT